One sample yielded the 15 T cell receptor beta chains listed below, sequenced in a study of identical twins. A single record per CDR3 protein comes from TCRdb applying MiXCR to the 5' RACE reads. The profile shows 300,000 to 400,000 distinct CDR3 sequences, about 12% of them singletons. The same specimen was also included in a second study, on yellow fever vaccine responses in identical twins.

The sequencing sample was made of CD8+ T cells sorted from blood. These receptors were taken from a woman aged 18-30 years in good health.

This chain links TRBV5-1 with TRBJ1-2; the D is unclear. The germline V gene has CDR1 SGHRS and CDR2 YFSETQ. V lost 6 bases to trimming and J lost 4 bases, with 19 bases between them. The CDR3 consists of 15 residues. The DNA of the CDR3 is TGCGCCAGCAAGCTTAACCAGGAAAGGATCTATGGCTACACCTTC. Translating gives CASKLNQERIYGYTF. The full variable domain, its missing parts supplied by reference TRBV5-1 and TRBJ1-2, is KAGVTQTPRYLIKTRGQQVTLSCSPISGHRSVSWYQQTPGQGLQFLFEYFSETQRNKGNFPGRFSGRQFSNSRSEMNVSTLELGDSALYLCASKLNQERIYGYTFGSGTRLTVV.

The rearrangement links TRBV5-1 to TRBJ2-1; TRBD2 matches at 11 bases. Germline CDR1 and CDR2: SGHRS and YFSETQ. After removal of 0 bases from V and 4 bases from J, the junction contained 3 bases not matched to a gene. This CDR3 region has 16 residues. CDR3 in amino acids: CASSLVTSGIYNEQFF. The CDR3 DNA sequence: TGCGCCAGCAGCTTGGTGACTAGCGGGATTTACAATGAGCAGTTCTTC.

This clonotype was observed a few times. V gene TRBV6-1 combines with J gene TRBJ2-1; D possibly corresponds to TRBD2 (5 bases). Germline V lookup: CDR1 MNHNS, CDR2 SASEGT. Trimming removed 10 bases at V and 2 bases at J, with 15 bases between. The CDR3 loop spans 14 amino acids. DNA for the CDR3: TGTGCCACCCTCGGGATGGGTACCTACAATGAGCAGTTCTTC. Translated: CATLGMGTYNEQFF.

Only a few counts were recorded for this clonotype. The V call is TRBV6-4, the J call TRBJ1-1; a weak D match, TRBD1 (5 bases). Germline V CDR1 and CDR2: MRHNA, SNTAGT. Between the trimmed V and J ends, which lost 0 bases and 4 bases, there was a span of 9 bases. CDR3 length: 14 amino acids. CDR3: CASSDSGGITEAFF. The DNA for the CDR3 is TGTGCCAGCAGTGACTCGGGGGGTATCACTGAAGCTTTCTTT.

This clonotype was observed at least ten times. The rearrangement uses TRBV12-3 or TRBV12-4 and TRBJ2-3; 12 bases are a match to TRBD2. J was trimmed by 2 bases and V by 3 bases; bases with no gene match: 6. The CDR3 consists of 17 residues. The CDR3 coding sequence is TGTGCCAGCAGTTTCGTACTAGCGGGAGGTGCCACAGATACGCAGTATTTT. It is translated as CASSFVLAGGATDTQYF.

In its sample, this clonotype was seen a few times. The chain combines TRBV12-3 or TRBV12-4 with TRBJ2-3; no reliable D call. The CDR3 covers 15 residues. V lost 6 bases to trimming and J lost 0 bases, with 13 bases between them. Here the CDR3 reads CASSPGQISTDTQYF. In DNA, the CDR3 is TGTGCCAGCAGCCCTGGTCAGATTAGCACAGATACGCAGTATTTT.

V usage is TRBV20-1 and J usage is TRBJ2-1; D might be TRBD2 (6 bases). The CDR3 runs 13 residues. The V and J ends lost 6 bases and 4 bases respectively, with 13 bases between them. The V gene's germline CDR1 is DFQATT and CDR2 SNEGSKA (reference sequence). CDR3 in amino acids: CSAPEEGYNEQFF. The CDR3 coding sequence is TGCAGTGCCCCGGAGGAGGGGTACAATGAGCAGTTCTTC.

In its sample, this clonotype was seen many times. The rearrangement joins TRBV25-1 to TRBJ2-7; D ambiguous. Trimming removed 4 bases at V and 0 bases at J, with 4 bases between. Looked up from germline, CDR1 is MGHDK and CDR2 is SYGVNS. This CDR3 is built from 12 residues. The CDR3 protein is CASSVSSYEQYF. The CDR3 nucleotides read TGTGCCAGCAGTGTGAGCTCCTACGAGCAGTACTTC.

The chain combines TRBV27 with TRBJ2-5; 11 nucleotides match TRBD2. With 2 bases clipped from V and 0 bases from J, the junction kept 2 bases outside the gene matches. There are 16 residues in the CDR3. CDR1 and CDR2 (germline): MNHEY, SMNVEV (reference sequence). The CDR3 loop reads CASSLIAGGYQETQYF. Written as DNA, the CDR3 is TGTGCCAGCAGTTTAATAGCGGGGGGGTACCAAGAGACCCAGTACTTC.

The rearrangement links TRBV7-9 to TRBJ2-1, with TRBD2 as a possible D gene (6 bases). Trimming took off 4 bases at V and 5 bases at J, with 18 bases between the two ends. The CDR3 has 16 residues. CDR1 and CDR2 (germline): SEHNR, FQNEAQ (reference sequence). The CDR3 sequence: CASSSATSYLHNEQFF. Here the CDR3 DNA reads TGTGCCAGCAGCTCCGCGACTAGTTATCTCCACAATGAGCAGTTCTTC. The full variable domain, with the rest looked up from reference TRBV7-9 and TRBJ2-1, is DTGVSQNPRHKITKRGQNVTFRCDPISEHNRLYWYRQTLGQGPEFLTYFQNEAQLEKSRLLSDRFSAERPKGSFSTLEIQRTEQGDSAMYLCASSSATSYLHNEQFFGPGTRLTVL.

The chain links TRBV7-2 to TRBJ2-5, with TRBD1 as a possible D gene (7 bases). V was clipped by 0 bases and J by 6 bases, with 26 bases between them. CDR3 length: 19 residues. Per the germline V gene, CDR1 is SGHTA and CDR2 is FQGNSA. CDR3 loop: CASSLARDSTGGGGQTQYF. The CDR3 DNA follows: TGTGCCAGCAGCTTAGCGCGGGATTCGACAGGAGGGGGCGGGCAGACCCAGTACTTC.

The chain recombines TRBV12-5 with TRBJ1-1, with TRBD1 matching 7 bases. The CDR3 has 15 amino acids. V trimming: 3 bases; J trimming: 3 bases; junction bases outside the gene matches: 7. CDR1 and CDR2 (germline): LGHNT, FRNRAP. The CDR3 DNA is TGTGCTAGTGGTTTTGGCAGGGGGTCTGACACTGAAGCTTTCTTT. It codes for CASGFGRGSDTEAFF.

This clonotype was seen at least ten times. This chain joins TRBV12-3 or TRBV12-4 and TRBJ2-1; 9 bases match TRBD1. After removal of 6 bases from V and 7 bases from J, the junction contained 7 bases not matched to a gene. The CDR3 consists of 14 residues. The chain's CDR3 is CASSWGQGGNEQFF. As DNA, the CDR3 is TGTGCCAGCAGCTGGGGACAGGGTGGGAATGAGCAGTTCTTC.

The chain carries TRBV4-1 and TRBJ2-1, with 10 bases identical to TRBD2. The germline V gene encodes CDR1 MGHRA and CDR2 YSYEKL. With V trimmed by 3 bases and J by 2 bases, 13 bases remained unmatched. CDR3 length equals 19 residues. The CDR3 sequence: CASSHPGLAAPGPYNEQFF. The CDR3 DNA reads TGCGCCAGCAGCCACCCCGGACTAGCGGCCCCAGGTCCCTACAATGAGCAGTTCTTC.

This chain links TRBV7-6 with TRBJ1-4, with D perhaps matching TRBD1 (6 bases). V shed 5 bases and J shed 0 bases, with 19 bases lying between them. Per germline, CDR1 SGHVS and CDR2 FNYEAQ. The CDR3 consists of 18 residues. The CDR3 protein is CASSRGDGHLATNEKLFF. The CDR3 DNA is TGTGCCAGCAGCAGGGGGGACGGACACCTTGCAACTAATGAAAAACTGTTTTTT.